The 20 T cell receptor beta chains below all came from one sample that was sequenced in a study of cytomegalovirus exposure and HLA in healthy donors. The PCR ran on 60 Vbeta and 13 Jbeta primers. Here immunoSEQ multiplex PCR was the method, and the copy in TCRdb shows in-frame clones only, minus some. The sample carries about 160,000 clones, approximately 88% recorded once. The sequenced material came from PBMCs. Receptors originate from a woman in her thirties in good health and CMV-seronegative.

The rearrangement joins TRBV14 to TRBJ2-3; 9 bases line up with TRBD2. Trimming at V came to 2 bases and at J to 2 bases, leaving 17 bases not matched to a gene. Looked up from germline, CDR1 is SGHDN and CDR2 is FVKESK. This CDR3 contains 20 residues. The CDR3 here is CASSQTTGPYSGRTTDTQYF. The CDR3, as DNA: TGTGCCAGCAGCCAAACCACAGGACCCTATAGCGGGAGAACCACAGATACGCAGTATTTT.

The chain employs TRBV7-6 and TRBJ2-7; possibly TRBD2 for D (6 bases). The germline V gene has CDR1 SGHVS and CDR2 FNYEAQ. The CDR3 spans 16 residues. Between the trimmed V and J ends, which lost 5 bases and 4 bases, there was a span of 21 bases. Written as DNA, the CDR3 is TGTGCCAGCAGCCCGGGTTTGGCGGGACGACAATACGAGCAGTACTTC. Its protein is CASSPGLAGRQYEQYF.

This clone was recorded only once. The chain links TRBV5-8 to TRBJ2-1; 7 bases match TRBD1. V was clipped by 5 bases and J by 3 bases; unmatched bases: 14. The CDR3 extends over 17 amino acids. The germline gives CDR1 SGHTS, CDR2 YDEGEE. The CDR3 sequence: CASRQRLGTELYNEQFF. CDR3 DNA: TGTGCCAGCAGACAAAGACTGGGGACAGAGCTCTACAATGAGCAGTTCTTC.

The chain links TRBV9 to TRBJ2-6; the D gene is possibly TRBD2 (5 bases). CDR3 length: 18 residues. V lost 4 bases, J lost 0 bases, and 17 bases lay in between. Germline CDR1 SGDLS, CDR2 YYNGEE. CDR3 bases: TGTGCCAGCAGCTTCCGGGCCACTACTAGCTCTGGGGCCAACGTCCTGACTTTC. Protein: CASSFRATTSSGANVLTF.

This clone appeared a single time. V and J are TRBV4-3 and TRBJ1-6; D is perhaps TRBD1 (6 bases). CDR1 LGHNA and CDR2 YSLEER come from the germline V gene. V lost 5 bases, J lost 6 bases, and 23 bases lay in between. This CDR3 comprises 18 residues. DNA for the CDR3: TGCGCCAGCAGCGAAGTTAGGGGGGGGGCAGTCGCTAATTCACCCCTCCACTTT. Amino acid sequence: CASSEVRGGAVANSPLHF.

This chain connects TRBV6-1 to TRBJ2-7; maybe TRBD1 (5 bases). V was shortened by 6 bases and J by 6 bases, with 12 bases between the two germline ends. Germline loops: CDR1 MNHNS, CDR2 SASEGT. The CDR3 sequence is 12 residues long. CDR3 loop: CASSGRGIEQYF. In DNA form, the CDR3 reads TGTGCCAGCAGCGGTAGGGGTATCGAGCAGTACTTC.

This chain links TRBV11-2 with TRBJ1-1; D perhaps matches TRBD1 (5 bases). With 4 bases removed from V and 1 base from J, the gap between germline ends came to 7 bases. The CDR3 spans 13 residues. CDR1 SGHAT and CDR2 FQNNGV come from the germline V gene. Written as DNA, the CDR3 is TGTGCCAGCAGCTCTGACAGGAACACTGAAGCTTTCTTT. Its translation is CASSSDRNTEAFF.

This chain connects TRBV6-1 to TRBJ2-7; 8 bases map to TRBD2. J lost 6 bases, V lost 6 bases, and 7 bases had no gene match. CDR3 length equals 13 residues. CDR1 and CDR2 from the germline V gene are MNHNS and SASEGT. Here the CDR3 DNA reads TGTGCCAGCAGGTCGGGACTAGGCTTCGAGCAGTACTTC. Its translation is CASRSGLGFEQYF.

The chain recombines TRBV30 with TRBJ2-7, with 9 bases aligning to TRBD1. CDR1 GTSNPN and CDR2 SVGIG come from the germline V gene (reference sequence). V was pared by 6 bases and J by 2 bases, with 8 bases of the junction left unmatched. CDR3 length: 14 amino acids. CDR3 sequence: CACKRDRVPYEQYF. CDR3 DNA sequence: TGTGCCTGCAAACGGGACAGGGTCCCCTACGAGCAGTACTTC. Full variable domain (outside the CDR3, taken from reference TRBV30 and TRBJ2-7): SQTIHQWPATLVQPVGSPLSLECTVEGTSNPNLYWYRQAAGRGLQLLFYSVGIGQISSEVPQNLSASRPQDRQFILSSKKLLLSDSGFYLCACKRDRVPYEQYFGPGTRLTVT.

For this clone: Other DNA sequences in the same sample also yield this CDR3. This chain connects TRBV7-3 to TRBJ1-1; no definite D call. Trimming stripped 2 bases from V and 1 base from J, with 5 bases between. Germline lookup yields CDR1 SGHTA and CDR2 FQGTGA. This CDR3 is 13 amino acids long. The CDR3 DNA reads TGTGCCAGCAGCTTAGGGAGGAACACTGAAGCTTTCTTT. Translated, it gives CASSLGRNTEAFF.

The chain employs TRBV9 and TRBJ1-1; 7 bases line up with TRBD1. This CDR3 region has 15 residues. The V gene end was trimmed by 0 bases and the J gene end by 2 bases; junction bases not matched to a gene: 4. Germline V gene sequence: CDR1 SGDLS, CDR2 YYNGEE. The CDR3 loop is CASSVGTGVNTEAFF. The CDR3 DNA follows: TGTGCCAGCAGCGTAGGGACAGGCGTCAACACTGAAGCTTTCTTT.

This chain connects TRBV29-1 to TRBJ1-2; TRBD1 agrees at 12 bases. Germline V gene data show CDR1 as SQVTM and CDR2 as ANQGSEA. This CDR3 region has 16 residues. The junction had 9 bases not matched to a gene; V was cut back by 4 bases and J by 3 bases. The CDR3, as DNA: TGCAGCGTTGTAAGGGACAGGGGGCGCTCGGACTATGGCTACACCTTC. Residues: CSVVRDRGRSDYGYTF.

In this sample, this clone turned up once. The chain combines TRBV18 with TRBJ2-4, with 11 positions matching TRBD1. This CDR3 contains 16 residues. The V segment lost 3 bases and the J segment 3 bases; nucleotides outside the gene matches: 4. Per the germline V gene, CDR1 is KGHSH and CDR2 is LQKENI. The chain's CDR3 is CASSPDRGLDKNIQYF. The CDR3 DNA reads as TGTGCCAGCTCACCGGACAGGGGGCTCGACAAAAACATTCAGTACTTC.

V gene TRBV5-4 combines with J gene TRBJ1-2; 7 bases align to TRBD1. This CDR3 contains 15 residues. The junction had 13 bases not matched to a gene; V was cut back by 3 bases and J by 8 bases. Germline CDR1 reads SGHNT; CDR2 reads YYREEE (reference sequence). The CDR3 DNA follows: TGTGCCAGCAGCTCGGGGACAGCCCGCAGGGGGGGCTACACCTTC. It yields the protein CASSSGTARRGGYTF.

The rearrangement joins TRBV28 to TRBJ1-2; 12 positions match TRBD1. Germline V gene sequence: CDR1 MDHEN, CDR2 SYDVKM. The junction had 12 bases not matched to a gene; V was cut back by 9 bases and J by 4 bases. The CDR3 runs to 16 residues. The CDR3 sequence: CASRPGQGAGGYGYTF. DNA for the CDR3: TGTGCCAGTCGACCGGGACAGGGGGCGGGAGGCTATGGCTACACCTTC.

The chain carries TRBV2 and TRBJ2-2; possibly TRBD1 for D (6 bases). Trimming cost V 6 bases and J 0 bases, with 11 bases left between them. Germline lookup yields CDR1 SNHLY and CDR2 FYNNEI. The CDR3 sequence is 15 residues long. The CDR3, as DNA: TGTGCCAGCAGGCCCGACAGGACGAACACCGGGGAGCTGTTTTTT. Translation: CASRPDRTNTGELFF.

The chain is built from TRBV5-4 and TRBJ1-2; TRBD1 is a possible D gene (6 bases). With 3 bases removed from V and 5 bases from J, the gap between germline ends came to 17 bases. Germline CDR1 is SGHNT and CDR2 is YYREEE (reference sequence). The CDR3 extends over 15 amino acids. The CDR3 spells CASSYVRAQGYGYTF. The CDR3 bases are TGTGCCAGCAGCTACGTCCGGGCACAGGGATATGGCTACACCTTC.

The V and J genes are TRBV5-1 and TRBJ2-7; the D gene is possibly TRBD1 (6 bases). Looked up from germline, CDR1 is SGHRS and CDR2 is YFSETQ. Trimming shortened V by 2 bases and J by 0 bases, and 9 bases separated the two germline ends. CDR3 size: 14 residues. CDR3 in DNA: TGCGCCAGCAGCTTCGACAGGAGCTCCTACGAGCAGTACTTC. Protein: CASSFDRSSYEQYF. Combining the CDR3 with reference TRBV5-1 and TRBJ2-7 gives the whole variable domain KAGVTQTPRYLIKTRGQQVTLSCSPISGHRSVSWYQQTPGQGLQFLFEYFSETQRNKGNFPGRFSGRQFSNSRSEMNVSTLELGDSALYLCASSFDRSSYEQYFGPGTRLTVT.

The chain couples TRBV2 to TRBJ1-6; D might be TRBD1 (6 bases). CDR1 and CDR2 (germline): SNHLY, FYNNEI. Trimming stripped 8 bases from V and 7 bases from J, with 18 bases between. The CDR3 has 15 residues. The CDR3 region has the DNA TGTGCCAGCGACCCACAGGTCCAGGGGAATTCACCCCTCCACTTT. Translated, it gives CASDPQVQGNSPLHF.

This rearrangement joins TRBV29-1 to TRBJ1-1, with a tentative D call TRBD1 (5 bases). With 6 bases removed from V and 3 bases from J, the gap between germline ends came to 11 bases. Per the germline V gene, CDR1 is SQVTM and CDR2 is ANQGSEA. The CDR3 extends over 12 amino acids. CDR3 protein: CSVSRGDTEAFF. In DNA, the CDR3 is TGCAGCGTCTCTCGGGGGGACACTGAAGCTTTCTTT.